This passage covers 2 T cell receptor beta chains from one sample sequenced in a study of T-cell memory formation after mild COVID-19. Using its own MiXCR run on the 5' RACE reads, TCRdb lists one record per CDR3 protein. This table holds 250,000 to 350,000 distinct CDR3 sequences, over 11% found once. The source material was PBMCs or a T cell subset sorted from them (not recorded which). These receptors came from a man younger than 35 who had mild COVID-19 (a few samples of this study predate the infection). Cell type and time point are not known.

The chain has TRBV6-5 and TRBJ2-7, with a tentative D call TRBD1 (6 bases). V was shortened by 6 bases and J by 7 bases, with 16 bases between the two germline ends. This CDR3 region has 13 residues. Germline V CDR1 and CDR2: MNHEY, SVGAGI. CDR3 region: CASRGHQYGEQYF. CDR3 DNA sequence: TGTGCCAGCAGGGGACACCAGTACGGGGAGCAGTACTTC.

The chain joins TRBV20-1 to TRBJ1-2, with 9 bases lining up with TRBD1. This CDR3 is built from 16 residues. CDR1 is DFQATT and CDR2 is SNEGSKA in the germline V gene (reference sequence). V was pared by 5 bases and J by 4 bases, with 14 bases of the junction left unmatched. In DNA, the CDR3 is TGCAGTGCTCGTCCCGGGACAGGGTCGGTAGGCTATGGCTACACCTTC. It specifies CSARPGTGSVGYGYTF.